This TCR beta chain is drawn from a study of T cell changes during pregnancy in multiple sclerosis (dated by TCRdb to about 2019). Describing the broader study: The study looked at changes in the T cell repertoire across pregnancy in women with multiple sclerosis.

Receptor amplification or capture employed the immunoSEQ multiplex PCR assay. TCRdb obtained this table from immuneACCESS and retained in-frame rearrangements with V and J assigned. These tables miss some clones; where compared with another copy, unresolved V genes account for less than half of the shortfall, and the remainder is unexplained. The sample table holds some 70,000 clones, of which approximately 92% were seen once. The ten top clones hold roughly 3.2% of the sample. This clone showed up just once. The clone's antigen remains unknown. Nothing much larger sits one base from this clone, and base qualities are not available. The sequence was collected from a female donor in good health, enrolled as a control in a pregnancy study. Sequenced material: CD8+ T cells from peripheral blood mononuclear cells, taken in the third trimester of pregnancy.

The CDR3: CASSPGGYGYTF. The DNA is TGTGCCAGTAGTCCCGGGGGCTATGGCTACACCTTC. Recombination joined TRBV19 with TRBJ1-2; TRBD1 might be the D gene, on 5 matching bases. From the cysteine up to the phenylalanine, the CDR3 has a length of 12 residues. The retained sequence is limited to the CDR3, 36 bases, with the frame set at the first base. V lost 5 bases and J lost 4 bases; the stretch between them is 8 bases long. CDR1 and CDR2, per the germline V gene (reference sequence), are LNHDA and SQIVND.